This T cell receptor (beta chain) was found in a study of glioma-infiltrating T cells after dendritic cell vaccination. Study details: Glioblastoma patients came from Phase I and II dendritic cell vaccination trials. Autologous tumor lysate-pulsed dendritic cell vaccination was given between the early 2000s and the early 2010s.

Sequencing used immunoSEQ multiplex PCR; TCRdb keeps in-frame clones, though not all of them. The table has some 110,000 clones, nearly 90% seen once. Time point given: after dendritic cell vaccination, including at tumor progression/relapse. This clone was seen a single time. CDR1 and CDR2 from the germline V gene are LGHNA and YNFKEQ. Trimming took 2 bases from V and 3 from J; bases not matched to a gene: 4. CDR3 size: 15 residues. This sequence was found in a human donor with glioblastoma. The specimen comprised blood, sampled after dendritic cell vaccination. The chain is built from TRBV4-2 and TRBJ2-7; 10 bases line up with TRBD2. The CDR3 DNA reads as TGTGCCAGCAGCCAATCCACTAGCGGGGACTACGAGCAGTACTTC. Amino acids: CASSQSTSGDYEQYF.